What follows is one T cell receptor (beta chain) and its context. Participants' reported clinical history set cohort assignment. Recovered status applied to Cohort 3 donors who had two consecutive negative PCRs. It also applied to those with clearance or with symptom resolution. In the original processing: Estimation of nucleated cell counts relied on the amplification of reference gene primers. Assay used: immunoSEQ multiplex PCR; TCRdb lists only in-frame clones, some missing. The DNA was the basis for D and trimming; V, J and clone size are from that table. The sample consists of about 330,000 clones, around 87% of them appearing once. This sample stems from a study of blood T cell repertoires in COVID-19. Study-wide context: Acute-phase and convalescent COVID-19 samples originated in the United States, Italy and Spain.

V lost 5 bases and J lost 5; bases outside the gene matches: 2. From germline, CDR1 is WSHSY and CDR2 SAAADI. This CDR3 contains 13 residues. The specimen sequenced was PBMCs or T cells enriched from blood (not recorded which). This clonotype originated in a woman aged 25 to 39 who had recovered from COVID-19. The V and J genes are TRBV10-2 and TRBJ1-2; 10 bases match TRBD1. The CDR3 sequence: CASSPGQGYGYTF. DNA for the CDR3: TGCGCCAGCAGTCCGGGACAGGGGTATGGCTACACCTTC.